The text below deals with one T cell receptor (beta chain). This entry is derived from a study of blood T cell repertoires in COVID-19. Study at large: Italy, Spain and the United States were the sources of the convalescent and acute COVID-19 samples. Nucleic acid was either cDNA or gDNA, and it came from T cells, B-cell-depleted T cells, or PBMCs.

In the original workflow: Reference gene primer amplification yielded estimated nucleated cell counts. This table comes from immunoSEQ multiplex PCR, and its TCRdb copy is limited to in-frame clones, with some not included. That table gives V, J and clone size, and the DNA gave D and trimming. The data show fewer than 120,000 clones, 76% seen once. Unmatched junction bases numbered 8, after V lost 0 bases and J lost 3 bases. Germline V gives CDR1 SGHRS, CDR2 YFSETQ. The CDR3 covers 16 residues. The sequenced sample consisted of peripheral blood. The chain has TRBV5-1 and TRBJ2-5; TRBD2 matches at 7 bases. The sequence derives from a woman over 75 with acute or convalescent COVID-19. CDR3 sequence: CASSLVLRGGEETQYF. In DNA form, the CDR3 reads TGCGCCAGCAGCTTGGTTCTACGGGGAGGGGAAGAGACCCAGTACTTC.